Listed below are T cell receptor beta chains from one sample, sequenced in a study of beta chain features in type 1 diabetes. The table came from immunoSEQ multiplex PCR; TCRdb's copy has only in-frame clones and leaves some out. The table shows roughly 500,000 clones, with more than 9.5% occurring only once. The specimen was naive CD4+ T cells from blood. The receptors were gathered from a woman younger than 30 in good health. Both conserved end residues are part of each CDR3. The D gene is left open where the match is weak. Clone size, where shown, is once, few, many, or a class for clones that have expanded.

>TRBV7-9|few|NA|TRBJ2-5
TGTGCCAGCAGTTTCACGGGCGAGACCCAGTACTTC
CASSFTGETQYF
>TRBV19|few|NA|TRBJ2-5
TGTGCCAGTAGTCCCGACAGAAGCGAGACCCAGTACTTC
CASSPDRSETQYF
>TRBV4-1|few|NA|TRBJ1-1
TGCGCCAGCAGAGACCACAGGGCGAGTACTGAAGCTTTCTTT
CASRDHRASTEAFF
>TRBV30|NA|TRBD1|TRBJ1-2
TGTGCCTGGAGTGAACAGGGGGCGGGTAGAGGCTACACCTTC
CAWSEQGAGRGYTF
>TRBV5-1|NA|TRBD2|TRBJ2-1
TGCGCCAGCAGCTTGGTAGGGGTAGCGGGAGGACTTTACAATGAGCAGTTCTTC
CASSLVGVAGGLYNEQFF
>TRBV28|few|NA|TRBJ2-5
TGTGCCAGCACCCTCGAGGGGGAGACCCAGTACTTC
CASTLEGETQYF
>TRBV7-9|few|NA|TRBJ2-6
TGTGCCAGCACTGTCCGCGGGGCCGGGGCCAACGTCCTGACTTTC
CASTVRGAGANVLTF
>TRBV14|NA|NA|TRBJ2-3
TGTGCCAGCAGCCAAGTGACACAATGGGCCCATGGTACGCAGTATTTT
CASSQVTQWAHGTQYF
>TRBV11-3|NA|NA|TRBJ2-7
TGTGCCAGCAGCTTAGTAAATTACGAGCAGTACTTC
CASSLVNYEQYF
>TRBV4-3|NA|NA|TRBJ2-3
TGCGCCAGCAGCCAAGAGATCAGAACAGATACGCAGTATTTT
CASSQEIRTDTQYF
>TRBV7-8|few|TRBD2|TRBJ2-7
TGTGCCAGCAGCTTAGCTCCACCGGGACTAGCGGGAGGAGCCTACGAGCAGTACTTC
CASSLAPPGLAGGAYEQYF
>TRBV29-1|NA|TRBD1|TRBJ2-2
TGCAGCGTTGAATCGGCAGGGGGCACCGGGGAGCTGTTTTTT
CSVESAGGTGELFF
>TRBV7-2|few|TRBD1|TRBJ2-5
TGTGCCAGCAGCCCAGACAGGGGATTCGAGACCCAGTACTTC
CASSPDRGFETQYF
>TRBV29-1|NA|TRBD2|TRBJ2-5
TGCAGCGTTGACTCTCTAGCGGGGGTTCGTCAAGAGACCCAGTACTTC
CSVDSLAGVRQETQYF
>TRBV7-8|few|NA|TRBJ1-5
TGTGCCAGCAGCTTGCGGCGAGGACGGAGCAATCAGCCCCAGCATTTT
CASSLRRGRSNQPQHF
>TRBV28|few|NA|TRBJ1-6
TGTGCCAGCAGTTTATTGGACGGGCATAATTCACCCCTCCACTTT
CASSLLDGHNSPLHF
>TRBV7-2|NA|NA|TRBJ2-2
TGTGCCAGCAGCTTAGTACAGGTTGGCGGGGAGCTGTTTTTT
CASSLVQVGGELFF
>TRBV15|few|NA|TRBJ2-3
TGTGCCACCTCTAATCGGAGGGACGATACGCAGTATTTT
CATSNRRDDTQYF
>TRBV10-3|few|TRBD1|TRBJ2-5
TGTGCCATCAGCCAACGGGACAGGGCTCAAGAGACCCAGTACTTC
CAISQRDRAQETQYF
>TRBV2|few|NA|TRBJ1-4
TGTGCCAGCAGGAAGGGGACGGCAACTAATGAAAAACTGTTTTTT
CASRKGTATNEKLFF
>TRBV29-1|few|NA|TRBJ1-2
TGCAGCGTTGATGGCCAGGTTGGTGGCTACACCTTC
CSVDGQVGGYTF
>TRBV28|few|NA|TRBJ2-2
TGTGCCAGCACCGAAAACAGGGTTACCGGGGAGCTGTTTTTT
CASTENRVTGELFF
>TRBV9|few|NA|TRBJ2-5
TGTGCCAGCAGCCCCCGGACAGCGGAAGAGACCCAGTACTTC
CASSPRTAEETQYF
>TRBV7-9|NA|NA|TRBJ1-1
TGTGCCAGCAGCTTGAGGGCAGGGGCGAACACTGAAGCTTTCTTT
CASSLRAGANTEAFF
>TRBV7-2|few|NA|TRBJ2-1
TGTGCCAGCAGCTTGCAGGTTAACAATGAGCAGTTCTTC
CASSLQVNNEQFF